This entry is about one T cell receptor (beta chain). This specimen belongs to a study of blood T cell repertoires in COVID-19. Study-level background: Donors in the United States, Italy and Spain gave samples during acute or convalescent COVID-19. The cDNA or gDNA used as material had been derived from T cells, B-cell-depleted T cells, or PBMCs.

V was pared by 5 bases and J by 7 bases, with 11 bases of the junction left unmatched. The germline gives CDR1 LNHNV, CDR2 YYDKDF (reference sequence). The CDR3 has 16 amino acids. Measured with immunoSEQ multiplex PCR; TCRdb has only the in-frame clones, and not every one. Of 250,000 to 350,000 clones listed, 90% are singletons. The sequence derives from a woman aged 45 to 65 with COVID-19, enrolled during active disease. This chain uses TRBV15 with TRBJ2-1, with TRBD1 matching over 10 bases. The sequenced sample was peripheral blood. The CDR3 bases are TGTGCCACCAGCGGCCTCTTGGGACAGGGGTCGAATGAGCAGTTCTTC. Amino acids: CATSGLLGQGSNEQFF.